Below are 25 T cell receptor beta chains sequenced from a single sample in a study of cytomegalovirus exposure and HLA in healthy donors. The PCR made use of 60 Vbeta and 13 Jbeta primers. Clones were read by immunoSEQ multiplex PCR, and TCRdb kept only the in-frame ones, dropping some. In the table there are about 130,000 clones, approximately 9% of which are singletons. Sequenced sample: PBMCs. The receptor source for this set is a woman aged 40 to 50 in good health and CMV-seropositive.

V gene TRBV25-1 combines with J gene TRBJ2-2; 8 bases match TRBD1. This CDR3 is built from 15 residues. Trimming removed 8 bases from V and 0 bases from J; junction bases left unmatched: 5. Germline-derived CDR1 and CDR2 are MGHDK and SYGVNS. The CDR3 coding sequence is TGTGCCAGCGGCCAGGGGGCCCCGAACACCGGGGAGCTGTTTTTT. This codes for CASGQGAPNTGELFF.

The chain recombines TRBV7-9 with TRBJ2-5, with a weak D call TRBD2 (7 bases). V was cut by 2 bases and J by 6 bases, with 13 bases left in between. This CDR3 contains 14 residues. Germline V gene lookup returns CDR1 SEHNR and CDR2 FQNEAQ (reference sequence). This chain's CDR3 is CASSLTWGGQTQYF. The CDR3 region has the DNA TGTGCCAGCAGCTTAACGTGGGGGGGCCAGACCCAGTACTTC.

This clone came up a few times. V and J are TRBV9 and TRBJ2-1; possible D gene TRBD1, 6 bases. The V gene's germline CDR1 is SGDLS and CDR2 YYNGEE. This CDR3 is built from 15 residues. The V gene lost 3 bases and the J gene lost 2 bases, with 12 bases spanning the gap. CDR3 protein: CASSDYRAAYNEQFF. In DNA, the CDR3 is TGTGCCAGCAGCGATTACAGGGCAGCCTACAATGAGCAGTTCTTC.

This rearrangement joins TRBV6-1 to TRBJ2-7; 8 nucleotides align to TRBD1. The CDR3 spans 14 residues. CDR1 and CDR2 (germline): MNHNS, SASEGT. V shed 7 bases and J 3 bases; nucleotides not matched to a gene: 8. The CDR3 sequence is CASTRDRSYYEQYF. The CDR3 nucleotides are TGTGCCAGCACCCGGGACAGGTCGTACTACGAGCAGTACTTC.

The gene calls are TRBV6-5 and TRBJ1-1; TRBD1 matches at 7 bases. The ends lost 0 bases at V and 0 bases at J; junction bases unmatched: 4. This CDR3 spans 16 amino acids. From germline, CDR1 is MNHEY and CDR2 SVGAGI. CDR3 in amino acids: CASSYSSGTVNTEAFF. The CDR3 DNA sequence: TGTGCCAGCAGTTACTCTTCCGGGACAGTGAACACTGAAGCTTTCTTT.

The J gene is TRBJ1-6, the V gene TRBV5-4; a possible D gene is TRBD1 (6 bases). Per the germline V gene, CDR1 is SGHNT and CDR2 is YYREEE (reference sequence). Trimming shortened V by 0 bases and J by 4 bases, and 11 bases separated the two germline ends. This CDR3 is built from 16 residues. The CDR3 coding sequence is TGTGCCAGCAGCTTGGCCAGGGGAACTTATAATTCACCCCTCCACTTT. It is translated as CASSLARGTYNSPLHF. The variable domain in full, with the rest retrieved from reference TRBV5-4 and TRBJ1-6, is ETGVTQSPTHLIKTRGQQVTLRCSSQSGHNTVSWYQQALGQGPQFIFQYYREEENGRGNFPPRFSGLQFPNYSSELNVNALELDDSALYLCASSLARGTYNSPLHFGNGTRLTVT.

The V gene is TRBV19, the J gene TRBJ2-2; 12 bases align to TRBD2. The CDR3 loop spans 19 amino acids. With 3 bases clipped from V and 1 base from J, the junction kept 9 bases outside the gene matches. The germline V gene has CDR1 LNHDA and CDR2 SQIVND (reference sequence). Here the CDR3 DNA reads TGTGCCAGTAGTATGACCGTACTAGCGGGGGGAAGGAACACCGGGGAGCTGTTTTTT. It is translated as CASSMTVLAGGRNTGELFF. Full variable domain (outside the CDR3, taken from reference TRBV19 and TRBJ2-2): DGGITQSPKYLFRKEGQNVTLSCEQNLNHDAMYWYRQDPGQGLRLIYYSQIVNDFQKGDIAEGYSVSREKKESFPLTVTSAQKNPTAFYLCASSMTVLAGGRNTGELFFGEGSRLTVL.

The CDR3 sequence is CASRIRDRGSGLNEKLFF. The CDR3 nucleotides are TGTGCCAGTAGGATCCGGGACAGGGGAAGCGGGCTAAATGAAAAACTGTTTTTT. This chain links TRBV19 with TRBJ1-4; 10 positions agree with TRBD1. The ends lost 6 bases at V and 5 bases at J; junction bases unmatched: 15. Germline CDR1 LNHDA, CDR2 SQIVND (reference sequence). The CDR3 spans 18 residues. Filled out from reference TRBV19 and TRBJ1-4, the complete variable domain reads DGGITQSPKYLFRKEGQNVTLSCEQNLNHDAMYWYRQDPGQGLRLIYYSQIVNDFQKGDIAEGYSVSREKKESFPLTVTSAQKNPTAFYLCASRIRDRGSGLNEKLFFGSGTQLSVL.

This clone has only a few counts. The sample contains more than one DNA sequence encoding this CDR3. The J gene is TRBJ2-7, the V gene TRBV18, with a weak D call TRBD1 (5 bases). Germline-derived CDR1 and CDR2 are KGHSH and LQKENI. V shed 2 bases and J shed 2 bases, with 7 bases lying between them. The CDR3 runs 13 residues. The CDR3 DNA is TGTGCCAGCTCACCAGGACAAACCTACGAGCAGTACTTC. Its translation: CASSPGQTYEQYF.

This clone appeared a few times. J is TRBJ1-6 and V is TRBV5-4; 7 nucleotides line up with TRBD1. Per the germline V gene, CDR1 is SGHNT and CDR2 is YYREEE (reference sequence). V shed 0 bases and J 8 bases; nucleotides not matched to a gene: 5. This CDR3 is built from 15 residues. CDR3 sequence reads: CASSLGGGGDSPLHF. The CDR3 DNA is TGTGCCAGCAGCTTGGGAGGGGGCGGTGATTCACCCCTCCACTTT.

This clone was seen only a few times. The CDR3 DNA reads TGTGCCAGTAGTATCCCGGGACAGGGTGAAAAACTGTTTTTT. It specifies CASSIPGQGEKLFF. The chain joins TRBV19 to TRBJ1-4; 9 positions match TRBD1. CDR1 is LNHDA and CDR2 is SQIVND in the germline V gene (reference sequence). The CDR3 sequence is 14 residues long. The V gene end was trimmed by 3 bases and the J gene end by 7 bases; junction bases not matched to a gene: 3.

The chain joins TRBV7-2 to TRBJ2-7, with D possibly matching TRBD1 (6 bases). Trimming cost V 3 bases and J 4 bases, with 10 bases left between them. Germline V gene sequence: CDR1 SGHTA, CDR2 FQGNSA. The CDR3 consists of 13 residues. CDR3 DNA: TGTGCCAGCAGCTTTAGGGACAATTACGAGCAGTACTTC. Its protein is CASSFRDNYEQYF.

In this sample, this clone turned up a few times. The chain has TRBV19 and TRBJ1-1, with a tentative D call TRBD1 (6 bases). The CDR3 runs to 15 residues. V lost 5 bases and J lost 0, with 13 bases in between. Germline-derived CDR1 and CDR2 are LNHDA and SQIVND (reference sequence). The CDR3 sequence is CASSSEDSLNTEAFF. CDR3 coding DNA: TGTGCCAGTAGTTCCGAGGACAGCTTGAACACTGAAGCTTTCTTT.

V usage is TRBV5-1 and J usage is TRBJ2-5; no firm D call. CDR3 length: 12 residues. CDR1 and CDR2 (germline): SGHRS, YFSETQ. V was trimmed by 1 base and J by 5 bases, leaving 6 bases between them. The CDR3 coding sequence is TGCGCCAGCAGCTTGCTAAAGGAGACCCAGTACTTC. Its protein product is CASSLLKETQYF. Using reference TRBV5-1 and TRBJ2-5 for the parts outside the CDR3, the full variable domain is KAGVTQTPRYLIKTRGQQVTLSCSPISGHRSVSWYQQTPGQGLQFLFEYFSETQRNKGNFPGRFSGRQFSNSRSEMNVSTLELGDSALYLCASSLLKETQYFGPGTRLLVL.

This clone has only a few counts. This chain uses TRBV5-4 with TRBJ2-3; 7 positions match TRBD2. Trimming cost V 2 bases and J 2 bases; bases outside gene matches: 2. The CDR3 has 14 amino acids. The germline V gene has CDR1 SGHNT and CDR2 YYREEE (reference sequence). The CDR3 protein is CASSFRLATDTQYF. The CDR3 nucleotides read TGTGCCAGCAGCTTCCGACTAGCCACAGATACGCAGTATTTT. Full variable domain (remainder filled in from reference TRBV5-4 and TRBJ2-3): ETGVTQSPTHLIKTRGQQVTLRCSSQSGHNTVSWYQQALGQGPQFIFQYYREEENGRGNFPPRFSGLQFPNYSSELNVNALELDDSALYLCASSFRLATDTQYFGPGTRLTVL.

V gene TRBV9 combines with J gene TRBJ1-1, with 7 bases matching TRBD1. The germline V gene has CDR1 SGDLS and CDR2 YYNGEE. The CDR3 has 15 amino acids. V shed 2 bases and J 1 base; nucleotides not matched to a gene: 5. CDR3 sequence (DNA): TGTGCCAGCAGCGTCTTCGACAGGGCGAACACTGAAGCTTTCTTT. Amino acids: CASSVFDRANTEAFF.

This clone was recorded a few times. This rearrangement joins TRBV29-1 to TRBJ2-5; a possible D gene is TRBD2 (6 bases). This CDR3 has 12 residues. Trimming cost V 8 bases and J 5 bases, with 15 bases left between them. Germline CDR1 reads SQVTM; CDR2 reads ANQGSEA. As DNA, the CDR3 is TGCAGCTCCAAATTTGGGGGGGAGACCCAGTACTTC. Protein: CSSKFGGETQYF. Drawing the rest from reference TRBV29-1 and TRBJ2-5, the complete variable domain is SAVISQKPSRDICQRGTSLTIQCQVDSQVTMMFWYRQQPGQSLTLIATANQGSEATYESGFVIDKFPISRPNLTFSTLTVSNMSPEDSSIYLCSSKFGGETQYFGPGTRLLVL.

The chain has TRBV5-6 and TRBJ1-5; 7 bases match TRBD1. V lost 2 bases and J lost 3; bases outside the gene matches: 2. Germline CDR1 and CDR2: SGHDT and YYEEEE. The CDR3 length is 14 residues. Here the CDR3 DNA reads TGTGCCAGCAGCTTACAGGGGAACAATCAGCCCCAGCATTTT. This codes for CASSLQGNNQPQHF.

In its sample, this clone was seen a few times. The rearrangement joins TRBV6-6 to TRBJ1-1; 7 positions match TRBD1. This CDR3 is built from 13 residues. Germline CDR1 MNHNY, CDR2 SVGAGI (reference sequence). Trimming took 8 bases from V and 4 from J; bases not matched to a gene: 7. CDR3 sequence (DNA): TGTGCCAGCTCTGACAGGGTGTTCACTGAAGCTTTCTTT. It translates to CASSDRVFTEAFF.

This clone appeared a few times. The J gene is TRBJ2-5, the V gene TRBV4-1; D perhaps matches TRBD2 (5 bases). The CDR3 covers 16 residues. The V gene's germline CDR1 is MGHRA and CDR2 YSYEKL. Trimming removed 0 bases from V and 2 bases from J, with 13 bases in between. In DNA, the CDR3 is TGCGCCAGCAGCCAAGAGTATCGGGGAGTACAAGAGACCCAGTACTTC. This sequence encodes CASSQEYRGVQETQYF.

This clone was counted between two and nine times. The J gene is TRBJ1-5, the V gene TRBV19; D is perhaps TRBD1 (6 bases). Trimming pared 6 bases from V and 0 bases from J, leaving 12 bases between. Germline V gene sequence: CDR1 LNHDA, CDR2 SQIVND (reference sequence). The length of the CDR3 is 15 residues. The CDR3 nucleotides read TGTGCCAGTAGGAACGGACAGTTTAGCAATCAGCCCCAGCATTTT. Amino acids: CASRNGQFSNQPQHF.

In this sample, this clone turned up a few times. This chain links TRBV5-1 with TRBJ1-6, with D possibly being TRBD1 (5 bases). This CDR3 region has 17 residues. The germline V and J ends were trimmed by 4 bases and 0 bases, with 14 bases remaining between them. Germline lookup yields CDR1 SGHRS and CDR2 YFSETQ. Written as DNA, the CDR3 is TGCGCCAGCAGCCCTTATGGGGCGAGCTCCTATAATTCACCCCTCCACTTT. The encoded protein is CASSPYGASSYNSPLHF.

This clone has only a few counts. CDR3: CASGEGSPYYNEQFF. The CDR3 DNA reads TGTGCCAGCGGGGAAGGTTCTCCCTATTACAATGAGCAGTTCTTC. The chain joins TRBV2 to TRBJ2-1, with unresolved D. The CDR3 consists of 15 residues. The V gene's germline CDR1 is SNHLY and CDR2 FYNNEI. V lost 8 bases to trimming and J lost 4 bases, with 18 bases between them.

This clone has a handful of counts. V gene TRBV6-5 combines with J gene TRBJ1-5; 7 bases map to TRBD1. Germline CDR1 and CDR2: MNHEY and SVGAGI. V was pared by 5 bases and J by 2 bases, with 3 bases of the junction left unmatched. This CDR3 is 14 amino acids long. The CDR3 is CASSLRGGNQPQHF. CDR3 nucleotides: TGTGCCAGCAGTCTCAGGGGGGGCAATCAGCCCCAGCATTTT.

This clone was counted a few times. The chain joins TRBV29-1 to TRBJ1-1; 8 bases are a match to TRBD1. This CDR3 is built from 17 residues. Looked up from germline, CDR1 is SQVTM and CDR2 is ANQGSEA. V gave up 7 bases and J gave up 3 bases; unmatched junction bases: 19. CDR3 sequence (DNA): TGCAGCGGGCGGGGGGGCCAGGGGGCTTTGTGGGACACTGAAGCTTTCTTT. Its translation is CSGRGGQGALWDTEAFF.